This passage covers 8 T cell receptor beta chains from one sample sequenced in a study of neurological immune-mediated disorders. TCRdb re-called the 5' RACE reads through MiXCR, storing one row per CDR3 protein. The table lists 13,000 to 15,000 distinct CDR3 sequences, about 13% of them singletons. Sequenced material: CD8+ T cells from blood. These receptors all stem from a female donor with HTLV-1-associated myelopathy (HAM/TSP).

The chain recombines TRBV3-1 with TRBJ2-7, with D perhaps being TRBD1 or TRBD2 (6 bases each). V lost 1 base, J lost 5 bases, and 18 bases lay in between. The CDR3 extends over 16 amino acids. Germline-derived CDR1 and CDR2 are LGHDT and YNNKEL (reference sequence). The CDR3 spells CASSQGPTGATDEQYF. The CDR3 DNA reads TGTGCCAGCAGCCAAGGACCCACGGGGGCGACGGACGAGCAGTACTTC.

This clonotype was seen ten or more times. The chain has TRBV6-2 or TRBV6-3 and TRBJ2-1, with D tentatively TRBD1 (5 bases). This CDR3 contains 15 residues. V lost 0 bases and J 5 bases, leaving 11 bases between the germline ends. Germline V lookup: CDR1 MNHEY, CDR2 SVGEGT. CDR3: CASSYSERGNNEQFF. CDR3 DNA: TGTGCCAGCAGTTACTCGGAAAGGGGCAACAATGAGCAGTTCTTC.

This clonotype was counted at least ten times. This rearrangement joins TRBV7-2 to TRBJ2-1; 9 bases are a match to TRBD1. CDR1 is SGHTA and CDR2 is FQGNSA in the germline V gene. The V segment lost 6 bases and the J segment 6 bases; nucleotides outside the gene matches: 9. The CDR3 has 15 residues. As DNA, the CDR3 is TGTGCCAGCAGAGACCGGGACAGGGAGCTCAATGAGCAGTTCTTC. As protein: CASRDRDRELNEQFF.

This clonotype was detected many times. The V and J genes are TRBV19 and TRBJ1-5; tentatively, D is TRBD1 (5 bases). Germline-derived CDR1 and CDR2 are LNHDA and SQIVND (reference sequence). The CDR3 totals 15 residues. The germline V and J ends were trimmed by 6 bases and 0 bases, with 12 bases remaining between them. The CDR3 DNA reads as TGTGCCAGTAGAGGGGCGAGTTTTAGCAATCAGCCCCAGCATTTT. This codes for CASRGASFSNQPQHF.

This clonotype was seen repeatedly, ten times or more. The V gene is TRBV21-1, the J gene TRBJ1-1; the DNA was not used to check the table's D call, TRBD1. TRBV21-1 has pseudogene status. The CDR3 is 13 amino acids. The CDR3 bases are TGTGCCAGCAGTAGACAGGGTGGCACTGAAGCTTTCTTT. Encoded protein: CASSRQGGTEAFF.

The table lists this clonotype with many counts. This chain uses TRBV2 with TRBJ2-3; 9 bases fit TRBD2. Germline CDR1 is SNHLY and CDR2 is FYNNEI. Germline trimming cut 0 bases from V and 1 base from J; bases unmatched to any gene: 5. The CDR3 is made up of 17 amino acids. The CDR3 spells CASSEALASGGTDTQYF. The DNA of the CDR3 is TGTGCCAGCAGTGAAGCGCTGGCTAGCGGGGGCACAGATACGCAGTATTTT.

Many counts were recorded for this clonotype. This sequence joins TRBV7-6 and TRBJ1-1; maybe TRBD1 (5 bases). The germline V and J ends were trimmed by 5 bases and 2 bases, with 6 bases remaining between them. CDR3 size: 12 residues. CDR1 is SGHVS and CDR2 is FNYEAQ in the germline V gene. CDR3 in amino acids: CASSRGNTEAFF. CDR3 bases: TGTGCCAGCAGCAGGGGTAACACTGAAGCTTTCTTT.

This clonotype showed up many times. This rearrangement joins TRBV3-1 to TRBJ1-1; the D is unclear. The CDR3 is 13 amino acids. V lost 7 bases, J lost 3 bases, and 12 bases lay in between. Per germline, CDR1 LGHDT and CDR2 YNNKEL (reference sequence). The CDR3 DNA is TGTGCCAGCACCCATCGGTTGGACACTGAAGCTTTCTTT. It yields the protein CASTHRLDTEAFF.